This T cell receptor beta chain derives from a study of cytomegalovirus exposure and HLA in healthy donors (dated by TCRdb to between 2016 and 2019). For the study in its entirety: An earlier analysis of some 620 of the donors reported about 280 Gb of sequence data and 117 million unique TCR beta sequences obtained from around 170 million T cells. An earlier analysis of some 600 of the donors applied high-throughput TCR beta sequencing to assess whether each TCR beta V gene segment acted as functional or pseudogenic. In a later analysis, previously published TCR beta repertoires from 500 to 750 donors were re-analyzed and high-resolution HLA genotyping was added so that TCR occurrence patterns could be studied. Class I and class II HLA loci were covered by the typing at four-digit resolution. The later analysis used no new phenotypic data to find candidate immune exposures, relying instead on TCR beta sequences and their occurrence across donors. The number of typed donors differed by locus: about 620-630 for A, B, C, DRB1 and DQB1; 522 for DQA1; approximately 600 for DPA1; and roughly 470 for DPB1. Around 320 gigabases of sequencing data and approximately 85 million unique TCR sequences were included in an early release covering around 650 HLA-typed donors. Every repertoire in the discovery cohort had been generated on one and the same sequencing platform. Besides the first cohort of 500 to 700 subjects, a separate validation cohort made up of 90 to 150 different subjects was used. Using immunosequencing, the study profiled T cell repertoires from fewer than 700 subjects and related those repertoires to cytomegalovirus serostatus. Alongside the repertoire data, information on donor age, sex, ethnicity and CMV serostatus was compiled. Among several hundred genotyped donors of the cohort, an average of roughly 230,000 unique TCR beta nucleotide sequences was sequenced per donor, of which approximately 19% were non-productive. Of the roughly 400 genotyped donors, over 65% fell in the genetic ancestry cluster associated with self-reported Caucasian donors. To predict cytomegalovirus infection status, the study brought together high-throughput TCR immunosequencing, statistical association of individual TCRs with disease status, and machine learning. The aim of the study was to test whether cataloging public T cell receptors could identify signatures of past pathogen exposure. A later genetic analysis took genome-wide SNP genotypes for about 65% of the 666 donors and used that subset as a discovery cohort. Because of strong linkage in the cohort, roughly five DR-DQ haplotypes were treated as single units for association and clustering.

The cohort was made up of 666 healthy bone marrow donors. All cohort members were sampled while nominally healthy, although unrecorded immune exposures were likely present. The donor was CMV seropositive and was included in the group of almost 300 seropositive cohort members. A peripheral blood sample was provided by each donor, and peripheral blood mononuclear cells were used for TCR beta sequencing. Genomic DNA was extracted from the blood cell samples with the Qiagen DNeasy Blood Extraction Kit. Library preparation was by the immunoSEQ multiplex PCR assay. The multiplex PCR relied on a mix of 60 forward primers for TCR Vbeta segments and 13 reverse primers for TCR Jbeta segments. The CDR3 region of rearranged TCR beta genes was amplified from genomic DNA with a multiplex PCR assay. The Illumina HiSeq System was used to sequence the amplified TCR beta libraries as 87-base-pair reads. The published analysis was carried out like this. A later analysis tallied 75 million to 95 million unique TCR beta chains across the 666 repertoires, and around 9.9 million of those chains were shared by two or more donors. Raw reads were error-corrected and collapsed into unique sequences by a nearest-neighbor algorithm in which closely related sequences were merged to remove PCR and sequencing errors. CDR3 sequences were aligned to IMGT reference sequences to assign V, D and J gene segments. For a sequence to be retained, a match of at least six nucleotides to both a V gene segment and a J gene segment was required. Rearrangements were classified as productive when the CDR3 lacked stop codons and remained in frame with V and J, and all other rearrangements were classified as non-productive. Following IMGT convention, CDR3 was defined as the stretch from the second conserved V-encoded cysteine to the conserved J-encoded phenylalanine. The earlier analysis of approximately 590 of the donors excluded any sequence lacking an unambiguous match to a single V gene segment. An earlier analysis of over 450 of the donors classified V segments as functional when productive rearrangements were above 56.7% and as segregating when the standard deviation between donors was above 5%. To diagnose cytomegalovirus status from the catalog of TCR beta chain sequences, a statistical classification framework was built. In a later analysis, V and J genes were assigned by comparing TCR nucleotide sequences against IMGT/GENE-DB human TR gene sequences. A later analysis assigned CDR3 sequences and most-parsimonious VDJ recombination scenarios with the TCRdist pipeline. In a later analysis, every TCR beta chain was defined by the combination of its CDR3 amino acid sequence and its V-gene family, and reads without a unique V-gene family were dropped. A later analysis removed 600 or so highly shared, low-generation-probability nucleotide sequences to deal with suspected cross-contamination and a sequencing artifact. In a later analysis, a clonal expansion index for each public chain was calculated from normalized within-repertoire ranks of inferred template counts. In a later analysis, generation probabilities were computed using a VDJ recombination model fitted to out-of-frame rearrangements, and the results were checked against IGoR. In a later analysis, TCR-TCR, TCR-HLA and TCR-CMV co-occurrence was scored with hypergeometric tests, and a repertoire-size bias correction was applied to TCR pairs. A later analysis estimated false discovery rates by permuting HLA or CMV assignments 20 times. In a later analysis, co-occurring TCRs were grouped using DBSCAN, with TCRdist sequence similarity added in when clustering inside HLA-allele-positive subsets. For co-occurrence clustering, repertoires with fewer than 30,000 or more than 120,000 public chains were excluded, along with four to six repertoires with anomalous nucleotide sharing. TCRdb limited this immuneACCESS table to in-frame rearrangements with V and J called. A share of clones is missing; checked studies link under half to unresolved V genes, and the rest is unexplained. V, J and clone size are those of that table, while D and trimming were read from the DNA. This sample holds roughly 100,000 clones; approximately 79% were observed only once. The top ten hold approximately 3.8% of the sample.

Broader findings and caveats from the paper: In a later analysis, most CMV-associated TCR beta chains were found to appear HLA-restricted, with HLA associations seemingly driven largely by CMV exposure. Strong co-occurrence of HLA alleles, especially DR and DQ, made assigning TCR associations to individual alleles difficult. Some IMGT-functional V segments, including TRBV6-2 and TRBV6-3, could not be distinguished by the 87-base-pair reads and were therefore excluded. A cluster of highly shared sequence variants was judged likely to represent a technical artifact of the sequencing pipeline. Compared with equally common non-associated chains, HLA-associated TCR beta chains in a later analysis were more clonally expanded and had lower generation probabilities. This cohort had only TCR beta chains sequenced, and the lack of alpha or paired-chain data limited which features could be detected. A few of the identified cytomegalovirus-associated TCR beta chains were confirmed in vitro to be specific for cytomegalovirus antigens. In a later analysis, about 16,000 TCR beta sequences were associated with specific HLA alleles at a false discovery rate of 0.05. Correlated functional status among segregating V segments might reflect linkage disequilibrium, but an unknown experimental factor could not be ruled out. In the study, approximately 160 TCR beta chains were listed as associated with cytomegalovirus. A later genetic analysis reported fewer N-insertions in productive TCRs among donors in an Asian-associated ancestry cluster than the roughly 690-donor mean. Most TCR sequences were observed very rarely across donors, whereas some public TCRs were present in many individuals. In a later analysis, TCR association rates were found to vary across HLA loci, with the most associated TCRs seen for DRB1 alleles and the fewest for HLA-C alleles. Because some donors lacked HLA typing at each locus, the association tests relied only on the typed subset. The only immune exposure information available for the cohort was CMV serostatus. Presence/absence analyses assumed roughly uniform sequencing depth across donors, an assumption that may not hold. The classifier was reported to diagnose cytomegalovirus status with high specificity and sensitivity in both the original and validation cohorts. In a later genetic analysis, a missense DCLRE1C variant was associated with V-gene and J-gene trimming of TCR beta chains, and the association was replicated in an independent cohort. The earlier analysis of approximately 560 of the donors excluded seventeen rarely observed V segments, including chromosome 9 orphons, because counts were too low. According to a later analysis, parvovirus B19, influenza, CMV and Epstein-Barr virus appeared linked to several top co-occurrence clusters. In an earlier analysis of some 500 of the donors, most TCR beta V segments appeared in productive rearrangements about 87% or about 30% of the time, broadly matching IMGT annotations. A further reported finding was that TCR beta sequences accurately predicted the HLA-A and HLA-B alleles for most subjects in the first cohort. It was suggested by the authors that the approach could potentially be generalized to other disease states and immunological phenotypes.

Comment on this clone: Its antigen is still unknown. No base-level quality is on record; no much larger clone is a single base apart.

Trimming takes 1 base from V and 4 bases from J, and the germline ends sit 13 bases apart. The CDR3 starts with the cysteine, ends with the phenylalanine, and has 15 residues. The DNA shown is the 45-base CDR3, in frame from base 1. The CDR1 and CDR2 encoded by the germline V gene (reference sequence) are LNHDA and SQIVND. The V and J genes are TRBV19 and TRBJ1-1; TRBD1 is possibly the D segment (6 matching bases). The sequenced sample consisted of PBMCs. The sequence derives from a man aged 50-60 years in good health and CMV-seropositive. The sequence in DNA is TGTGCCAGTAGTATAGCGGGGGGCTTCGGCACTGAAGCTTTCTTT. The translation is CASSIAGGFGTEAFF.